This is a list of T cell receptor beta chains from one sample in a study of shared clonotypes between healthy human individuals. The method was immunoSEQ multiplex PCR; TCRdb's version includes in-frame clones alone and lacks a portion of them. The data contain about 960,000 clones, over 60% of them singletons. Sequenced material: memory CD4+ T cells sorted from blood. These receptors originate from a man between 18 and 29 years old in good health. CDR3s include the opening cysteine and the closing phenylalanine or tryptophan. The D gene is left open where the match is weak. Clone size is given for some rows only: seen once, a few or many times, or a class if the clone is expanded.

cdr3_length: 16; j_call: TRBJ2-7; clone_size: NA; v_call: TRBV5-4; d_call: TRBD2; cdr3_nt: TGTGCCAGCAGCATTGATGTAGCGGGAGGGCTTAGAGAGCAGTACTTC; cdr3_aa: CASSIDVAGGLREQYF
cdr3_length: 13; j_call: TRBJ2-1; clone_size: few; v_call: TRBV7-2; d_call: TRBD1; cdr3_nt: TGTGCCAGCGGACAGGGAATCGCCTATGAGCAGTTCTTC; cdr3_aa: CASGQGIAYEQFF
cdr3_length: 12; j_call: TRBJ2-1; clone_size: NA; v_call: TRBV7-9; d_call: NA; cdr3_nt: TGTGCCATCTCCCAGGGGCGCGGGGAGCAGTTCTTC; cdr3_aa: CAISQGRGEQFF
cdr3_length: 14; j_call: TRBJ2-7; clone_size: once; v_call: TRBV10-3; d_call: NA; cdr3_nt: TGTGCCATCAGTGAGAGGGGGGGCTCCTACGAGCAGTACTTC; cdr3_aa: CAISERGGSYEQYF
cdr3_length: 16; j_call: TRBJ2-1; clone_size: NA; v_call: TRBV18; d_call: TRBD2; cdr3_nt: TGTGCCAGCTCCCTCCGAGCTAGCGGGAGCGGCAATGAGCAGTTCTTC; cdr3_aa: CASSLRASGSGNEQFF
cdr3_length: 16; j_call: TRBJ2-5; clone_size: NA; v_call: TRBV7-9; d_call: NA; cdr3_nt: TGTGCCAGCAGCTTAGTAAGGCTAGGGACGGGTGAGACCCAGTACTTC; cdr3_aa: CASSLVRLGTGETQYF
cdr3_length: 19; j_call: TRBJ2-1; clone_size: NA; v_call: TRBV12-5; d_call: TRBD2; cdr3_nt: TGTGCTAGTGCCATAACGGGACTAGCGGATGTTCTTTCCTACAATGAGCAGTTCTTC; cdr3_aa: CASAITGLADVLSYNEQFF
cdr3_length: 14; j_call: TRBJ1-5; clone_size: NA; v_call: TRBV6-1; d_call: NA; cdr3_nt: TGTGCCAGCAGCGTGGGGGGAGGGAATCAGCCCCAGCATTTT; cdr3_aa: CASSVGGGNQPQHF
cdr3_length: 14; j_call: TRBJ2-7; clone_size: NA; v_call: TRBV6-4; d_call: TRBD1; cdr3_nt: TGTGCCAGCAGTGACCGACAGGGGGACTACGAGCAGTACTTC; cdr3_aa: CASSDRQGDYEQYF
cdr3_length: 14; j_call: TRBJ1-6; clone_size: NA; v_call: TRBV11-2; d_call: NA; cdr3_nt: TGTGCCAGCAGCGTCCGGGTTTATAATTCACCCCTCCACTTT; cdr3_aa: CASSVRVYNSPLHF
cdr3_length: 13; j_call: TRBJ2-2; clone_size: once; v_call: TRBV2; d_call: NA; cdr3_nt: TGTGCCAGCAGCCTCCAAAACGCCGGGGAGCTGTTTTTT; cdr3_aa: CASSLQNAGELFF
cdr3_length: 14; j_call: TRBJ2-7; clone_size: NA; v_call: TRBV6-5; d_call: NA; cdr3_nt: TGTGCCAGCAGTTACGCACAGGGAGGGGGCGAGCAGTACTTC; cdr3_aa: CASSYAQGGGEQYF
cdr3_length: 16; j_call: TRBJ2-3; clone_size: NA; v_call: TRBV5-4; d_call: NA; cdr3_nt: TGTGCCAGCAGCTTGGGGGCAGAGTTCAGCACAGATACGCAGTATTTT; cdr3_aa: CASSLGAEFSTDTQYF
cdr3_length: 15; j_call: TRBJ2-7; clone_size: few; v_call: TRBV7-9; d_call: TRBD1; cdr3_nt: TGTGCCAGCAGCGGCAAGGGGACAGGGATCTACGAGCAGTACTTC; cdr3_aa: CASSGKGTGIYEQYF
cdr3_length: 15; j_call: TRBJ2-3; clone_size: NA; v_call: TRBV11-2; d_call: NA; cdr3_nt: TGTGCCAGCAGCTTCATGGGAACTTCCACAGATACGCAGTATTTT; cdr3_aa: CASSFMGTSTDTQYF
cdr3_length: 16; j_call: TRBJ2-7; clone_size: few; v_call: TRBV6-5; d_call: NA; cdr3_nt: TGTGCCAGCAGTTACTCTTCTTTGGGCAGATCCTACGAGCAGTACTTC; cdr3_aa: CASSYSSLGRSYEQYF
cdr3_length: 15; j_call: TRBJ2-4; clone_size: few; v_call: TRBV6-6; d_call: NA; cdr3_nt: TGTGCCAGCAGTTCCCCCACAGGGACTGGAAACATTCAGTACTTC; cdr3_aa: CASSSPTGTGNIQYF
cdr3_length: 15; j_call: TRBJ2-7; clone_size: many; v_call: TRBV2; d_call: TRBD1; cdr3_nt: TGTGCCAGCCAGACCAGGACAGGGGGCAGCTACGAGCAGTACTTC; cdr3_aa: CASQTRTGGSYEQYF
cdr3_length: 14; j_call: TRBJ2-7; clone_size: NA; v_call: TRBV5-1; d_call: TRBD1; cdr3_nt: TGCGCCAGCAGGCCGACAGGGTCTAACTACGAGCAGTACTTC; cdr3_aa: CASRPTGSNYEQYF
cdr3_length: 16; j_call: TRBJ2-1; clone_size: NA; v_call: TRBV5-1; d_call: NA; cdr3_nt: TGCGCCAGCAGCGGATGGGGGGCAGGGTCCTACAATGAGCAGTTCTTC; cdr3_aa: CASSGWGAGSYNEQFF
cdr3_length: 13; j_call: TRBJ2-5; clone_size: NA; v_call: TRBV18; d_call: NA; cdr3_nt: TGTGCCAGCTCACCCGGGACCCAAGAGACCCAGTACTTC; cdr3_aa: CASSPGTQETQYF
cdr3_length: 15; j_call: TRBJ1-6; clone_size: few; v_call: TRBV6-1; d_call: NA; cdr3_nt: TGTGCCAGCAGTGAAGAGGGAGCAGGGAATTCACCCCTCCACTTT; cdr3_aa: CASSEEGAGNSPLHF
cdr3_length: 13; j_call: TRBJ1-6; clone_size: NA; v_call: TRBV2; d_call: TRBD1; cdr3_nt: TGTGCCAGCAGTGGTATACAGGGGGAACCCCTCCACTTT; cdr3_aa: CASSGIQGEPLHF
cdr3_length: 15; j_call: TRBJ1-6; clone_size: NA; v_call: TRBV27; d_call: NA; cdr3_nt: TGTGCCAGCAGTCCCCGCGGAGGAACTAATTCACCCCTCCACTTT; cdr3_aa: CASSPRGGTNSPLHF
cdr3_length: 15; j_call: TRBJ1-4; clone_size: NA; v_call: TRBV2; d_call: TRBD1; cdr3_nt: TGTGCCAGCAGCCCTGGGACAGCAACTAATGAAAAACTGTTTTTT; cdr3_aa: CASSPGTATNEKLFF
cdr3_length: 16; j_call: TRBJ2-3; clone_size: NA; v_call: TRBV5-8; d_call: TRBD1; cdr3_nt: TGTGCCAGCAGCCCCGGACAGGGGGTGGCCACAGATACGCAGTATTTT; cdr3_aa: CASSPGQGVATDTQYF
cdr3_length: 11; j_call: TRBJ1-1; clone_size: NA; v_call: TRBV28; d_call: NA; cdr3_nt: TGTGCCAGCAGTCTTAACGGTGAAGCTTTCTTT; cdr3_aa: CASSLNGEAFF
cdr3_length: 13; j_call: TRBJ2-5; clone_size: NA; v_call: TRBV30; d_call: NA; cdr3_nt: TGTGCCTGGAGTTCCGGGAAGCAAGAGACCCAGTACTTC; cdr3_aa: CAWSSGKQETQYF
cdr3_length: 14; j_call: TRBJ2-5; clone_size: NA; v_call: TRBV29-1; d_call: NA; cdr3_nt: TGCAGCGAAAGGATGCCTTGGTACCAAGAGACCCAGTACTTC; cdr3_aa: CSERMPWYQETQYF
cdr3_length: 15; j_call: TRBJ2-1; clone_size: once; v_call: TRBV27; d_call: TRBD2; cdr3_nt: TGTGCCAGCAAGGGCGGGGGGGCCACCCTCAATGAGCAGTTCTTC; cdr3_aa: CASKGGGATLNEQFF
cdr3_length: 16; j_call: TRBJ2-5; clone_size: NA; v_call: TRBV11-2; d_call: NA; cdr3_nt: TGTGCCAGCAGCTATCTAGGTGACAGCCCACAAGAGACCCAGTACTTC; cdr3_aa: CASSYLGDSPQETQYF